The 27 T cell receptor beta chains listed next were all sequenced from one sample in a study of blood T cell repertoires in COVID-19. Profiling relied on immunoSEQ multiplex PCR, and the TCRdb table lists in-frame clones only, not all of them. The table shows 140,000 or so clones, with around 79% occurring only once. Input material: peripheral blood. Receptor source: a woman in her 70s with COVID-19, enrolled during active disease.

The genes are TRBV18 and TRBJ2-5, with D hard to call. CDR1 KGHSH and CDR2 LQKENI come from the germline V gene. The germline V and J ends were trimmed by 0 bases and 3 bases, with 8 bases remaining between them. CDR3 size: 14 residues. The CDR3 DNA follows: TGTGCCAGCTCACCACCTACAGTCAAAGAGACCCAGTACTTC. It specifies CASSPPTVKETQYF.

On this clone: Different DNA sequences within this sample yield the same CDR3. The chain has TRBV30 and TRBJ1-1; tentatively, D is TRBD1 (5 bases). The ends were cut back, 0 bases at V and 4 bases at J, with 9 bases in the middle. The CDR3 totals 13 residues. The germline V gene has CDR1 GTSNPN and CDR2 SVGIG (reference sequence). The CDR3 DNA reads as TGTGCCTGGAGTGTAGCTCAGGGCACTGAAGCTTTCTTT. This codes for CAWSVAQGTEAFF.

This clone was observed a handful of times. The genes are TRBV30 and TRBJ1-5; D ambiguous. Germline CDR1 GTSNPN, CDR2 SVGIG (reference sequence). Trimming removed 3 bases at V and 0 bases at J, with 12 bases between. There are 15 residues in the CDR3. The CDR3 coding sequence is TGTGCCTGGAGCATCCCGGGGTCTAGCAATCAGCCCCAGCATTTT. Its protein is CAWSIPGSSNQPQHF.

The gene calls are TRBV5-1 and TRBJ2-5; TRBD2 matches at 7 bases. Germline V gives CDR1 SGHRS, CDR2 YFSETQ. CDR3 length equals 15 residues. Trimming at V came to 0 bases and at J to 1 base, leaving 3 bases not matched to a gene. In DNA, the CDR3 is TGCGCCAGCAGCTTGGCCGCTAGCGGCCAAGAGACCCAGTACTTC. This encodes CASSLAASGQETQYF.

This clone has a handful of counts. The CDR3 spells CAISAQYGYTF. CDR3 sequence (DNA): TGTGCCATCAGTGCCCAGTATGGCTACACCTTC. The chain employs TRBV10-3 and TRBJ1-2; no clear D gene. CDR1 is ENHRY, CDR2 SYGVKD, per germline. CDR3 length: 11 amino acids. The germline V and J ends were trimmed by 4 bases and 5 bases, with 5 bases remaining between them.

The rearrangement joins TRBV6-5 to TRBJ2-7; D ambiguous. Trimming cost V 7 bases and J 9 bases, with 13 bases left between them. The CDR3 extends over 11 amino acids. CDR1 and CDR2 from the germline V gene are MNHEY and SVGAGI. In DNA form, the CDR3 reads TGTGCCAGCACATTGAGGTCTGTGCAGTACTTC. Translating it yields CASTLRSVQYF.

This sequence joins TRBV5-1 and TRBJ2-7; the D gene is possibly TRBD1 (6 bases). Looked up from germline, CDR1 is SGHRS and CDR2 is YFSETQ. The CDR3 runs 16 residues. The ends were cut back, 0 bases at V and 0 bases at J, with 13 bases in the middle. The CDR3 bases are TGCGCCAGCAGCTTGGTCAGGGGCCCTAGCTCCTACGAGCAGTACTTC. It specifies CASSLVRGPSSYEQYF.

The CDR3 bases are TGTGCCAGCAGCTTAGCTCAGGGCTTAGATTCACCCCTCCACTTT. Translated: CASSLAQGLDSPLHF. This chain connects TRBV7-2 to TRBJ1-6, with D maybe TRBD1 (5 bases). The CDR3 length is 15 residues. In germline, CDR1 is SGHTA, CDR2 FQGNSA. The ends were cut back, 0 bases at V and 8 bases at J, with 11 bases in the middle.

This chain joins TRBV10-3 and TRBJ1-3; D is unresolved. Trimming removed 5 bases at V and 8 bases at J, with 16 bases between. Germline V gene sequence: CDR1 ENHRY, CDR2 SYGVKD. The CDR3 runs 14 residues. In nucleotides, the CDR3 is TGTGCCATCAGTCGTGGACTCATGATGGACACCATATATTTT. This gives the protein CAISRGLMMDTIYF.

The V call is TRBV20-1, the J call TRBJ1-6; D is uncertain. V was cut by 3 bases and J by 0 bases, with 9 bases left in between. The CDR3 extends over 15 amino acids. Germline CDR1 reads DFQATT; CDR2 reads SNEGSKA (reference sequence). The CDR3 DNA follows: TGCAGTGCTAGTCTGCGTAGCTCCTATAATTCACCCCTCCACTTT. Translation: CSASLRSSYNSPLHF.

J is TRBJ2-3 and V is TRBV24-1; TRBD2 might be the D (6 bases). The CDR3 is 13 amino acids. Germline CDR1 and CDR2: KGHDR and SFDVKD. Between the trimmed V and J ends, which lost 9 bases and 1 base, there was a span of 10 bases. The CDR3 sequence: CATGDSGTDTQYF. The DNA of the CDR3 is TGTGCCACCGGGGACTCGGGCACAGATACGCAGTATTTT.

J is TRBJ2-5 and V is TRBV6-5, with D possibly matching TRBD2 (7 bases). Germline lookup yields CDR1 MNHEY and CDR2 SVGAGI. The CDR3 is made up of 14 amino acids. Trimming took off 7 bases at V and 1 base at J, with 13 bases between the two ends. CDR3: CASTQGGAQETQYF. Here the CDR3 DNA reads TGTGCCAGCACCCAAGGGGGGGCCCAAGAGACCCAGTACTTC.

This clone was detected a few times. V and J are TRBV18 and TRBJ1-4, with 8 nucleotides matching TRBD1. The ends lost 6 bases at V and 2 bases at J; junction bases unmatched: 8. The germline CDR1 and CDR2 sequences are KGHSH and LQKENI. The CDR3 extends over 16 amino acids. Written as DNA, the CDR3 is TGTGCCAGCTCGCTGGGGACAGGCGGCACTAATGAAAAACTGTTTTTT. Protein: CASSLGTGGTNEKLFF.

This clone came up a few times. The V gene is TRBV5-4, the J gene TRBJ2-3, with 9 bases matching TRBD2. The CDR3 sequence is 16 residues long. CDR1 is SGHNT and CDR2 is YYREEE in the germline V gene (reference sequence). Trimming at V came to 4 bases and at J to 5 bases, leaving 11 bases not matched to a gene. The CDR3 sequence: CASSHAGGPKRDTQYF. The CDR3 DNA reads TGTGCCAGCAGCCACGCGGGGGGGCCGAAAAGAGATACGCAGTATTTT. Complete variable domain (other parts from reference TRBV5-4 and TRBJ2-3): ETGVTQSPTHLIKTRGQQVTLRCSSQSGHNTVSWYQQALGQGPQFIFQYYREEENGRGNFPPRFSGLQFPNYSSELNVNALELDDSALYLCASSHAGGPKRDTQYFGPGTRLTVL.

The rearrangement links TRBV24-1 to TRBJ2-7; 8 nucleotides match TRBD1. The trim removed 3 bases at V and 3 bases at J, leaving 3 bases unmatched. The CDR3 length is 14 residues. Germline-derived CDR1 and CDR2 are KGHDR and SFDVKD. The CDR3 sequence: CATSDTGGLYEQYF. The CDR3 nucleotides read TGTGCCACCAGTGATACAGGGGGACTCTACGAGCAGTACTTC.

This chain joins TRBV6-1 and TRBJ2-3; TRBD1 agrees at 11 bases. The CDR3 runs 19 residues. Per the germline V gene, CDR1 is MNHNS and CDR2 is SASEGT. Unmatched junction bases numbered 12, after V lost 3 bases and J lost 1 base. CDR3 region: CASSERTGGNLAGTDTQYF. CDR3 nucleotide sequence: TGTGCCAGCAGTGAGAGGACAGGGGGCAACCTAGCTGGCACAGATACGCAGTATTTT.

The genes are TRBV6-5 and TRBJ1-6; 7 bases match TRBD1. The CDR3 runs to 15 residues. V lost 7 bases, J lost 4 bases, and 7 bases stayed unmatched. Looked up from germline, CDR1 is MNHEY and CDR2 is SVGAGI. CDR3 sequence (DNA): TGTGCCAGCATGTCGGGGGACAGTTATAATTCACCCCTCCACTTT. This codes for CASMSGDSYNSPLHF.

The chain combines TRBV19 with TRBJ2-3; the D gene is possibly TRBD1 (6 bases). The germline V gene encodes CDR1 LNHDA and CDR2 SQIVND (reference sequence). Trimming removed 5 bases from V and 2 bases from J, with 23 bases in between. The CDR3 is 18 amino acids. CDR3 region: CASSGSYHQGFATDTQYF. The CDR3 DNA follows: TGTGCCAGTAGTGGATCCTACCACCAGGGGTTTGCCACAGATACGCAGTATTTT.

This chain connects TRBV21-1 to TRBJ2-7; the D segment call TRBD2 is taken from the table without a DNA check. TRBV21-1 is a pseudogene segment. CDR3 length equals 15 residues. In DNA, the CDR3 is TGTGCCAGCAGCATCCGGTGGAGTCCCTCCTACGAGCAGTACTTC. Protein sequence: CASSIRWSPSYEQYF.

This sequence joins TRBV28 and TRBJ2-4; TRBD2 is a possible D gene (5 bases). Trimming removed 2 bases at V and 6 bases at J, with 14 bases between. The CDR3 consists of 15 residues. Germline CDR1 reads MDHEN; CDR2 reads SYDVKM. CDR3 loop: CASSLPGVGRNIQYF. In DNA form, the CDR3 reads TGTGCCAGCAGTTTACCCGGGGTTGGGAGAAACATTCAGTACTTC.

The J gene is TRBJ1-3, the V gene TRBV7-2; D gene unclear. V dropped 5 bases and J dropped 2 bases, with 13 bases sitting between them. This CDR3 comprises 15 residues. CDR1 is SGHTA and CDR2 is FQGNSA in the germline V gene. The CDR3 sequence: CASSQFGRPGNTIYF. CDR3 nucleotide sequence: TGTGCCAGCAGCCAATTTGGGAGACCTGGAAACACCATATATTTT. The complete variable domain, with remaining parts taken from reference TRBV7-2 and TRBJ1-3, reads GAGVSQSPSNKVTEKGKDVELRCDPISGHTALYWYRQSLGQGLEFLIYFQGNSAPDKSGLPSDRFSAERTGGSVSTLTIQRTQQEDSAVYLCASSQFGRPGNTIYFGEGSWLTVV.

CDR3 coding DNA: TGTGCCAGCAGCGCCCGGGACAGGGGGCTTAATACGCAGTATTTT. It yields the protein CASSARDRGLNTQYF. The rearrangement links TRBV9 to TRBJ2-3, with 12 bases aligning to TRBD1. Trimming at V came to 3 bases and at J to 7 bases, leaving 6 bases not matched to a gene. Germline values: CDR1 SGDLS, CDR2 YYNGEE. This CDR3 comprises 15 residues.

The J gene is TRBJ1-2, the V gene TRBV4-2, with D hard to call. The CDR3 runs to 12 residues. With 4 bases removed from V and 5 bases from J, the gap between germline ends came to 8 bases. Germline CDR1 and CDR2: LGHNA and YNFKEQ. The CDR3 reads CASSLDSYGYTF. The DNA for the CDR3 is TGTGCCAGCAGCCTAGACTCGTATGGCTACACCTTC.

This chain uses TRBV3-1 (or the pseudogene TRBV3-2) with TRBJ2-1; TRBD2 matches at 11 bases. CDR3 length: 14 residues. Germline V gene lookup returns CDR1 LGHDT and CDR2 YNNKEL (reference sequence). With V trimmed by 0 bases and J by 12 bases, 4 bases remained unmatched. The CDR3 protein is CASSQDLAGGPQFF. The CDR3 DNA reads as TGTGCCAGCAGCCAAGATCTAGCGGGGGGCCCGCAGTTCTTC.

This clone has a handful of counts. The chain recombines TRBV11-2 with TRBJ1-2; the match to TRBD1 covers 9 bases. Trimming took 5 bases from V and 1 from J; bases not matched to a gene: 8. The CDR3 is 16 amino acids. Looked up from germline, CDR1 is SGHAT and CDR2 is FQNNGV. The CDR3 region has the DNA TGTGCCAGCAGCCGCGGACAGGGGCTTATTAACTATGGCTACACCTTC. It encodes CASSRGQGLINYGYTF.

The chain couples TRBV3-1 (or the pseudogene TRBV3-2) to TRBJ1-4, with D possibly being TRBD1 (5 bases). CDR1 LGHDT and CDR2 YNNKEL come from the germline V gene (reference sequence). The CDR3 sequence is 13 residues long. V lost 1 base to trimming and J lost 8 bases, with 8 bases between them. The CDR3 is CASSQATAEKLFF. DNA for the CDR3: TGTGCCAGCAGCCAAGCGACAGCCGAAAAACTGTTTTTT.

This chain joins TRBV6-1 and TRBJ1-6, with D possibly TRBD1 on 6 matching bases. V was trimmed by 6 bases and J by 7 bases, leaving 22 bases between them. The CDR3 loop spans 17 amino acids. CDR1 is MNHNS and CDR2 is SASEGT in the germline V gene. The CDR3, as DNA: TGTGCCAGCAGCGAACTTACCGGGACACCGGGGAATTCACCCCTCCACTTT. This gives the protein CASSELTGTPGNSPLHF.